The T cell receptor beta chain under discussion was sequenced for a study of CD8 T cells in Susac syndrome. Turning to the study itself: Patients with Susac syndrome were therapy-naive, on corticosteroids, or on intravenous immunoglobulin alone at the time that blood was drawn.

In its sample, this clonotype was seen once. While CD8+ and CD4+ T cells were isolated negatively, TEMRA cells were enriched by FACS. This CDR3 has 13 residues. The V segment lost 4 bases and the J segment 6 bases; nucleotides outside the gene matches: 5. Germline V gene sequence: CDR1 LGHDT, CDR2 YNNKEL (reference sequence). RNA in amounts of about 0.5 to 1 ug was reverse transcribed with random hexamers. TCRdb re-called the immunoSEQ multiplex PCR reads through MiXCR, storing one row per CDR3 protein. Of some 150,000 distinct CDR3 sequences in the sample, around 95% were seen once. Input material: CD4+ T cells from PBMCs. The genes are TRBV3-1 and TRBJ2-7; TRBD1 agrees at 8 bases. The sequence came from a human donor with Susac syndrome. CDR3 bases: TGTGCCAGCAGCCGTGGGACAGGCGTCGAGCAGTACTTC. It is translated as CASSRGTGVEQYF.